One TCR beta chain is described in this entry. Authors' analysis steps: Amplification of reference gene primers was used by the study to estimate nucleated cell counts. Only in-frame clones appear in the TCRdb table, and some are missing; sequencing was by immunoSEQ multiplex PCR. The DNA gave D and trimming, while V, J and clone size come from that table. This repertoire shows some 270,000 clones, roughly 82% found once; its top ten account for around 6%. The data are from a study of blood T cell repertoires in COVID-19. About the study: From the United States, Italy and Spain came samples of acute and convalescent COVID-19.

V dropped 7 bases and J dropped 6 bases, with 30 bases sitting between them. The CDR3 totals 18 residues. CDR1 SGHRS and CDR2 YFSETQ come from the germline V gene. The chain carries TRBV5-1 and TRBJ2-3; possible D gene TRBD2, 6 bases. Sequences were obtained from peripheral blood. This receptor was identified in a woman older than 75 with COVID-19, enrolled during active disease. This CDR3 is CASRSMSGVPSPTDTQYF. The DNA for the CDR3 is TGCGCCAGCCGCTCTATGTCGGGGGTTCCTTCCCCAACGGATACGCAGTATTTT.